Presented here are 19 T cell receptor beta chains from one specimen sequenced in a study of CD8 T cells in Susac syndrome. RNA, at about 0.45 to 1 ug, was reverse transcribed with random hexamers. Each CDR3 protein gets one entry after TCRdb re-called the immunoSEQ multiplex PCR reads with MiXCR. Of tens of thousands of distinct CDR3 sequences in the sample, over 90% are singletons; the top ten hold 0.46%. The sample was CD8+ T cells from PBMCs. All receptors derive from a human donor with Susac syndrome.

This sequence joins TRBV13 and TRBJ2-5, with unresolved D. Germline CDR1 and CDR2: PRHDT and FYEKMQ (reference sequence). The CDR3 is 14 residues long. Trimming stripped 3 bases from V and 4 bases from J, with 12 bases between. The CDR3 DNA follows: TGTGCCAGCAGCTTTCCATCTGTTTCAGAGACCCAGTACTTC. Its protein product is CASSFPSVSETQYF.

The V gene is TRBV13, the J gene TRBJ2-1, with 9 nucleotides matching TRBD2. CDR1 is PRHDT and CDR2 is FYEKMQ in the germline V gene (reference sequence). This CDR3 is 17 amino acids long. The V and J ends lost 0 bases and 3 bases, in that order; junction bases with no gene match: 6. The DNA of the CDR3 is TGTGCCAGCAGCTTAGGGACTAGCGGAGAGTTCTACAATGAGCAGTTCTTC. Its protein product is CASSLGTSGEFYNEQFF.

This clonotype was detected only once. The J gene is TRBJ2-2, the V gene TRBV29-1; D ambiguous. CDR3 length: 13 residues. Germline lookup yields CDR1 SQVTM and CDR2 ANQGSEA. Trimming cost V 1 base and J 8 bases, with 11 bases left between them. CDR3 sequence reads: CSVEGPQLGELFF. DNA for the CDR3: TGCAGCGTTGAAGGGCCGCAGCTGGGGGAGCTGTTTTTT.

This rearrangement joins TRBV7-3 to TRBJ2-1, with TRBD2 matching 8 bases. CDR3 size: 14 residues. CDR1 and CDR2 from the germline V gene are SGHTA and FQGTGA. V was pared by 8 bases and J by 3 bases, with 6 bases of the junction left unmatched. CDR3: CASHGGGFYNEQFF. The DNA for the CDR3 is TGTGCCAGCCACGGGGGGGGATTCTACAATGAGCAGTTCTTC.

V gene TRBV5-1 combines with J gene TRBJ2-7; D remains unclear. Germline-derived CDR1 and CDR2 are SGHRS and YFSETQ. This CDR3 comprises 12 residues. Deletions cut 3 bases from V and 6 bases from J, with 10 bases between. The CDR3 DNA is TGCGCCAGCAGCTCCCCGGTCGGCGAGCAGTACTTC. Protein sequence: CASSSPVGEQYF.

The chain uses TRBV10-3 and TRBJ2-7, with D perhaps TRBD1 (6 bases). CDR1 is ENHRY and CDR2 is SYGVKD in the germline V gene. V lost 2 bases and J 4 bases, leaving 15 bases between the germline ends. The CDR3 is 15 residues long. The CDR3 bases are TGTGCCATCAGTGAGCAGGGGAACGGGCAGTACGAGCAGTACTTC. Residues: CAISEQGNGQYEQYF.

The chain recombines TRBV13 with TRBJ2-1; the match to TRBD2 covers 9 bases. The length of the CDR3 is 19 residues. J was trimmed by 5 bases and V by 4 bases; bases with no gene match: 18. Looked up from germline, CDR1 is PRHDT and CDR2 is FYEKMQ (reference sequence). For the CDR3, the DNA is TGTGCCAGCAGCTCTATGATGACTAGCGGTCCTCTAACCAACAATGAGCAGTTCTTC. Its translation is CASSSMMTSGPLTNNEQFF.

This rearrangement joins TRBV11-2 to TRBJ2-5; 10 nucleotides line up with TRBD2. The CDR3 is 15 amino acids. CDR1 is SGHAT, CDR2 FQNNGV, per germline. The V and J ends lost 3 bases and 2 bases, in that order; junction bases with no gene match: 3. CDR3 residues: CASSFTSGVQETQYF. CDR3 nucleotides: TGTGCCAGCAGCTTTACTAGCGGGGTACAAGAGACCCAGTACTTC.

The chain carries TRBV2 and TRBJ1-5; 7 bases line up with TRBD1. The V and J ends lost 4 bases and 0 bases, in that order; junction bases with no gene match: 12. The V gene's germline CDR1 is SNHLY and CDR2 FYNNEI. The CDR3 is 18 amino acids. The CDR3 reads CASSAPGQTSHSNQPQHF. For the CDR3, the DNA is TGTGCCAGCAGTGCACCGGGACAGACAAGCCATAGCAATCAGCCCCAGCATTTT. Full variable domain (remainder filled in from reference TRBV2 and TRBJ1-5): EPEVTQTPSHQVTQMGQEVILRCVPISNHLYFYWYRQILGQKVEFLVSFYNNEISEKSEIFDDQFSVERPDGSNFTLKIRSTKLEDSAMYFCASSAPGQTSHSNQPQHFGDGTRLSIL.

The V and J genes are TRBV21-1 and TRBJ2-4; TRBD2, as called in the table, went unchecked against the DNA. TRBV21-1 is given as a pseudogene. CDR3 length equals 20 residues. The CDR3 nucleotides are TGTGCCAGCAGCAAAGGGGGGACTAGCGGGAGTCCCATAGCCAAAAACATTCAGTACTTC. Protein sequence: CASSKGGTSGSPIAKNIQYF.

V and J are TRBV7-6 and TRBJ2-3, with D perhaps TRBD2 (6 bases). Germline-derived CDR1 and CDR2 are SGHVS and FNYEAQ. The CDR3 is 16 residues long. The germline V and J ends were trimmed by 1 base and 0 bases, with 11 bases remaining between them. CDR3 in amino acids: CASSLGSGSSTDTQYF. The CDR3 DNA reads as TGTGCCAGCAGCTTAGGTAGCGGATCTAGCACAGATACGCAGTATTTT.

The chain carries TRBV9 and TRBJ2-1; no clear D gene. Trimming left V 5 bases short and J 4 bases short, with 4 bases between. Germline CDR1 SGDLS, CDR2 YYNGEE. The CDR3 extends over 11 amino acids. CDR3 loop: CASSMYNEQFF. CDR3 coding DNA: TGTGCCAGCAGTATGTACAATGAGCAGTTCTTC.

The chain links TRBV7-9 to TRBJ2-1; D gene ambiguous. The CDR3 runs 12 residues. V lost 1 base, J lost 9 bases, and 7 bases lay in between. CDR1 is SEHNR, CDR2 FQNEAQ, per germline (reference sequence). Here the CDR3 DNA reads TGTGCCAGCAGCTTAGAGTCTAGTGAGCAGTTCTTC. It is translated as CASSLESSEQFF.

The gene calls are TRBV11-1 and TRBJ2-2; D tentatively fits TRBD1 or TRBD2 (6 bases each). The germline V and J ends were trimmed by 2 bases and 5 bases, with 27 bases remaining between them. The CDR3 runs to 20 residues. From germline, CDR1 is SGHAT and CDR2 FQDESV (reference sequence). CDR3 sequence (DNA): TGTGCCAGCAGCTTAAGTTTTAGAGGGGGGCTCGCCCCCCGGACCGGGGAGCTGTTTTTT. This sequence encodes CASSLSFRGGLAPRTGELFF.

The chain is built from TRBV9 and TRBJ2-7; D is perhaps TRBD1 or TRBD2 (5 bases each). The CDR3 contains 12 residues. Trimming cost V 0 bases and J 6 bases, with 7 bases left between them. Germline CDR1 and CDR2: SGDLS and YYNGEE. The CDR3 DNA is TGTGCCAGCAGCGTAGCGGGACGCGAGCAGTACTTC. Amino acid sequence: CASSVAGREQYF.

CDR3 amino acids: CASSQPGQLSFNYGYTF. CDR3 DNA: TGTGCCAGCAGCCAGCCGGGACAGCTTTCATTTAACTATGGCTACACCTTC. The chain employs TRBV3-1 and TRBJ1-2; TRBD1 agrees at 7 bases. This CDR3 has 17 residues. Germline V gives CDR1 LGHDT, CDR2 YNNKEL (reference sequence). V was clipped by 3 bases and J by 1 base; unmatched bases: 11.

In DNA form, the CDR3 reads TGTGCCACCAGTGCCGGACTAAGCTCCTACAATGAGCAGTTCTTC. It encodes CATSAGLSSYNEQFF. The genes are TRBV24-1 and TRBJ2-1, with D maybe TRBD2 (6 bases). CDR1 is KGHDR and CDR2 is SFDVKD in the germline V gene. This CDR3 comprises 15 residues. V gave up 5 bases and J gave up 0 bases, with 10 bases separating them.

V is TRBV7-9 and J is TRBJ2-1; TRBD1 matches at 7 bases. In germline, CDR1 is SEHNR, CDR2 FQNEAQ (reference sequence). Trimming cost V 4 bases and J 3 bases; bases outside gene matches: 15. There are 18 residues in the CDR3. CDR3 coding DNA: TGTGCCAGCAGCTCCCTTGGGGGTGGGACAGAAATCTACAATGAGCAGTTCTTC. Amino acid sequence: CASSSLGGGTEIYNEQFF.

The chain carries TRBV19 and TRBJ2-3; D is ambiguous. V lost 3 bases to trimming and J lost 6 bases, with 7 bases between them. This CDR3 comprises 12 residues. The germline V gene encodes CDR1 LNHDA and CDR2 SQIVND (reference sequence). The CDR3 here is CASSIGLDTQYF. The CDR3 nucleotides read TGTGCCAGTAGTATCGGGTTGGATACGCAGTATTTT.